These 19 T cell receptor beta chains came from one sample sequenced in a study of Ad26.COV2.S vaccination and SARS-CoV-2 variants. Profiling relied on immunoSEQ multiplex PCR, and the TCRdb table lists in-frame clones only, not all of them. Of about 480,000 clones in the sample, around nine tenths were seen once. Specified treatment: 15 to 20 received Ad26.COV2.S at low or high dose, single or two shots; about five received placebo; per-sample allocation not given. Samples came from day 63 after the first vaccine or placebo injection. Sequences were derived from peripheral blood, sampled in a trial of Ad26.COV2.S vaccine versus placebo. Every receptor here comes from a person between 18 and 65 years old who received the Ad26.COV2.S COVID-19 vaccine or a placebo.

V and J are TRBV28 and TRBJ2-1; D is possibly TRBD2 (6 bases). The V gene lost 5 bases and the J gene lost 7 bases, with 15 bases spanning the gap. This CDR3 spans 14 amino acids. Germline assignment: CDR1 MDHEN and CDR2 SYDVKM. The CDR3 is CASSTWGGRNEQFF. In nucleotides, the CDR3 is TGTGCCAGCAGTACCTGGGGAGGTAGAAATGAGCAGTTCTTC.

This chain connects TRBV2 to TRBJ2-6, with 8 bases identical to TRBD1. CDR3 length: 16 amino acids. CDR1 is SNHLY, CDR2 FYNNEI, per germline. Trimming at V came to 5 bases and at J to 2 bases, leaving 5 bases not matched to a gene. CDR3 sequence: CASSFPRGPGANVLTF. The CDR3 DNA sequence: TGTGCCAGCAGTTTCCCCAGGGGGCCTGGGGCCAACGTCCTGACTTTC.

The chain uses TRBV11-3 and TRBJ2-1; 11 bases fit TRBD2. The CDR3 runs 15 residues. Trimming removed 5 bases from V and 5 bases from J; junction bases left unmatched: 5. The germline CDR1 and CDR2 sequences are SGHNT and YENEEA. CDR3 DNA: TGTGCCAGCAGCCCAAAGGGACTAGCGGACAATGAGCAGTTCTTC. Translating it yields CASSPKGLADNEQFF. The variable domain in full, with the rest retrieved from reference TRBV11-3 and TRBJ2-1, is EAGVVQSPRYKIIEKKQPVAFWCNPISGHNTLYWYLQNLGQGPELLIRYENEEAVDDSQLPKDRFSAERLKGVDSTLKIQPAELGDSAVYLCASSPKGLADNEQFFGPGTRLTVL.

The V call is TRBV5-6, the J call TRBJ2-7; 9 bases are shared with TRBD1. CDR3 length: 15 amino acids. Germline V lookup: CDR1 SGHDT, CDR2 YYEEEE. Trimming cost V 3 bases and J 6 bases; bases outside gene matches: 10. The CDR3 sequence is CASSWGPGQGREQYF. CDR3 in DNA: TGTGCCAGCAGCTGGGGACCGGGACAGGGCCGCGAGCAGTACTTC.

The rearrangement uses TRBV7-3 and TRBJ2-1, with D perhaps matching TRBD2 (5 bases). CDR3 length: 13 residues. Per germline, CDR1 SGHTA and CDR2 FQGTGA. Trimming took 5 bases from V and 8 from J, leaving 13 bases between them. This CDR3 is CASSPSGNDEQFF. DNA of the CDR3: TGTGCCAGCAGCCCCTCGGGAAATGATGAGCAGTTCTTC.

This chain links TRBV5-1 with TRBJ2-1; TRBD2 aligns across 9 bases. V was clipped by 7 bases and J by 7 bases; unmatched bases: 6. Germline values: CDR1 SGHRS, CDR2 YFSETQ. The CDR3 runs 13 residues. The CDR3 DNA follows: TGCGCCAGCGGGGGACTAGCCAAGAATGAGCAGTTCTTC. This gives the protein CASGGLAKNEQFF.

V and J are TRBV27 and TRBJ2-1; D is uncertain. There are 14 residues in the CDR3. Germline CDR1 and CDR2: MNHEY and SMNVEV (reference sequence). Trimming pared 1 base from V and 6 bases from J, leaving 10 bases between. The CDR3 sequence is CASSLYPARNEQFF. CDR3 DNA sequence: TGTGCCAGCAGTTTATATCCCGCCCGCAATGAGCAGTTCTTC.

The chain links TRBV6-5 to TRBJ1-5, with 9 positions matching TRBD1. V lost 5 bases, J lost 5 bases, and 7 bases stayed unmatched. Germline assignment: CDR1 MNHEY and CDR2 SVGAGI. This CDR3 spans 15 amino acids. The CDR3 DNA follows: TGTGCCAGCAGTACGGACAGGGGTCACTATCAGCCCCAGCATTTT. Its translation is CASSTDRGHYQPQHF.

The chain joins TRBV11-3 to TRBJ1-1, with D maybe TRBD1 (5 bases). Trimming pared 10 bases from V and 7 bases from J, leaving 10 bases between. The CDR3 is made up of 10 amino acids. Germline V CDR1 and CDR2: SGHNT, YENEEA. CDR3 DNA sequence: TGTGCCATCCGAGGGGATGAAGCTTTCTTT. Its translation is CAIRGDEAFF.

This chain links TRBV5-6 with TRBJ1-4; 8 nucleotides align to TRBD1. In germline, CDR1 is SGHDT, CDR2 YYEEEE. This CDR3 is built from 15 residues. The V segment lost 0 bases and the J segment 5 bases; nucleotides outside the gene matches: 3. This chain's CDR3 is CASSLAGQENEKLFF. CDR3 DNA: TGTGCCAGCAGCTTGGCGGGACAGGAAAATGAAAAACTGTTTTTT.

With regard to this clone: The same CDR3 is also encoded by other DNA sequences in this sample. J is TRBJ2-7 and V is TRBV9, with TRBD2 as a possible D gene (5 bases). Looked up from germline, CDR1 is SGDLS and CDR2 is YYNGEE. Deletions cut 4 bases from V and 0 bases from J, with 11 bases between. The CDR3 totals 14 residues. The CDR3 region has the DNA TGTGCCAGCAGCCCGCGACTAAGCTCCTACGAGCAGTACTTC. Translating gives CASSPRLSSYEQYF.

This clone turned up a few times. The chain links TRBV5-1 to TRBJ1-2, with D perhaps matching TRBD1 (5 bases). V was trimmed by 4 bases and J by 4 bases, leaving 5 bases between them. Germline V gene data show CDR1 as SGHRS and CDR2 as YFSETQ. The CDR3 totals 11 residues. CDR3 amino acids: CASSGGYGYTF. The CDR3, as DNA: TGCGCCAGCAGCGGGGGCTATGGCTACACCTTC.

The J gene is TRBJ2-1, the V gene TRBV9; possible D gene TRBD2, 7 bases. The germline V gene has CDR1 SGDLS and CDR2 YYNGEE. The CDR3 is 16 amino acids. The V end lost 1 base, the J end lost 7 bases, and 18 bases lay between the germline ends. Here the CDR3 DNA reads TGTGCCAGCAGCGTAAGCCCGGGGGGCGGGGCAAATGAGCAGTTCTTC. Translating it yields CASSVSPGGGANEQFF.

The chain links TRBV6-1 to TRBJ1-2; D not resolved. The CDR3 sequence is 12 residues long. Germline assignment: CDR1 MNHNS and CDR2 SASEGT. Trimming removed 3 bases at V and 8 bases at J, with 10 bases between. The CDR3 DNA reads as TGTGCCAGCAGTGATTGGAACCCCGGCTACACCTTC. Amino acids: CASSDWNPGYTF.

CDR3 coding DNA: TGCGCCAGCAGCCAAGTCCGGGACCTTCCCTCAATTTATGACGGCTACACCTTC. It codes for CASSQVRDLPSIYDGYTF. V is TRBV4-3 and J is TRBJ1-2, with D possibly TRBD1 on 5 matching bases. Per germline, CDR1 LGHNA and CDR2 YSLEER. The V gene lost 1 base and the J gene lost 8 bases, with 26 bases spanning the gap. The CDR3 is 18 amino acids.

This clone was seen just once. V usage is TRBV5-4 and J usage is TRBJ2-1, with 8 positions matching TRBD2. Germline-derived CDR1 and CDR2 are SGHNT and YYREEE (reference sequence). V lost 2 bases, J lost 5 bases, and 3 bases stayed unmatched. This CDR3 is built from 14 residues. Written as DNA, the CDR3 is TGTGCCAGCAGCTTTACGGGAGGGAACAATGAGCAGTTCTTC. Translated: CASSFTGGNNEQFF.

The chain recombines TRBV3-1 (or the pseudogene TRBV3-2) with TRBJ2-6; the D is unclear. The V gene lost 4 bases and the J gene lost 0 bases, with 4 bases spanning the gap. The CDR3 is 14 residues long. CDR1 is LGHDT and CDR2 is YNNKEL in the germline V gene (reference sequence). In DNA, the CDR3 is TGTGCCAGCAGCCTTTCCTCTGGGGCCAACGTCCTGACTTTC. This codes for CASSLSSGANVLTF.

The genes are TRBV15 and TRBJ1-4; 8 bases match TRBD1. The CDR3 is 15 amino acids. Per germline, CDR1 LNHNV and CDR2 YYDKDF (reference sequence). V was pared by 1 base and J by 8 bases, with 6 bases of the junction left unmatched. The CDR3 DNA reads TGTGCCACCAGCAGAGGGCAGGGGGCGGACGAAAAACTGTTTTTT. Translation gives CATSRGQGADEKLFF.

This chain uses TRBV12-3 or TRBV12-4 with TRBJ1-2, with D maybe TRBD1 (5 bases). CDR3 length: 13 residues. V lost 7 bases to trimming and J lost 8 bases, with 17 bases between them. The CDR3, as DNA: TGTGCCAGCACCTTCGGCGTTAGGGGCGGCTACACCTTC. Protein product: CASTFGVRGGYTF.